A single sample is the source of the 24 T cell receptor beta chains below, sequenced in a study of T cell clonotyping in hematopoietic cell transplantation. Assay: immunoSEQ multiplex PCR; the TCRdb copy retains only in-frame clones and omits some. Altogether roughly 4,600 clones are present, roughly 19% being singletons, with the ten largest covering around 23%. The material sequenced was PBMCs, taken 180 days after allogeneic stem cell transplant. These receptors came from a male patient aged 18 to 35 who had an allogeneic stem cell transplant, so the T cells may come from the graft donor. Some clones in this sample may be carry-over from other donors' samples.

The chain joins TRBV6-5 to TRBJ1-2, with D possibly matching TRBD1 (6 bases). Trimming stripped 1 base from V and 7 bases from J, with 16 bases between. The germline gives CDR1 MNHEY, CDR2 SVGAGI. This CDR3 is built from 15 residues. The CDR3 protein is CASSYLGRGGSGYTF. The CDR3 nucleotides are TGTGCCAGCAGTTACTTGGGCAGGGGTGGCTCTGGCTACACCTTC.

This clone came up a few times. The J gene is TRBJ2-3, the V gene TRBV30; unclear D gene. The CDR3 consists of 12 residues. The V end lost 5 bases, the J end lost 1 base, and 7 bases lay between the germline ends. Germline CDR1 is GTSNPN and CDR2 is SVGIG (reference sequence). Here the CDR3 reads CAWGLRTDTQYF. The CDR3 coding sequence is TGTGCCTGGGGTCTCCGCACAGATACGCAGTATTTT.

V and J are TRBV19 and TRBJ1-1; D call uncertain. The CDR3 loop spans 13 amino acids. Germline assignment: CDR1 LNHDA and CDR2 SQIVND (reference sequence). Trimming left V 1 base short and J 5 bases short, with 8 bases between. Here the CDR3 reads CASSIGVGTEAFF. CDR3 bases: TGTGCCAGTAGTATAGGAGTGGGTACTGAAGCTTTCTTT. The full variable domain, completed using reference TRBV19 and TRBJ1-1, is DGGITQSPKYLFRKEGQNVTLSCEQNLNHDAMYWYRQDPGQGLRLIYYSQIVNDFQKGDIAEGYSVSREKKESFPLTVTSAQKNPTAFYLCASSIGVGTEAFFGQGTRLTVV.

This chain uses TRBV25-1 with TRBJ2-3, with D perhaps TRBD2 (5 bases). V lost 7 bases and J 5 bases, leaving 13 bases between the germline ends. CDR3 size: 13 residues. CDR1 and CDR2 (germline): MGHDK, SYGVNS. CDR3 nucleotides: TGTGCCAGCACTCTCCCCCGGGAAGATACGCAGTATTTT. Translated, it gives CASTLPREDTQYF.

J is TRBJ1-2 and V is TRBV13, with 7 bases fitting TRBD1. Trimming took 5 bases from V and 3 from J; bases not matched to a gene: 3. From germline, CDR1 is PRHDT and CDR2 FYEKMQ (reference sequence). The CDR3 has 13 residues. The CDR3 DNA reads TGTGCCAGCAGCCAGGGACAGTACTATGGCTACACCTTC. It is translated as CASSQGQYYGYTF. Filled out from reference TRBV13 and TRBJ1-2, the complete variable domain reads AAGVIQSPRHLIKEKRETATLKCYPIPRHDTVYWYQQGPGQDPQFLISFYEKMQSDKGSIPDRFSAQQFSDYHSELNMSSLELGDSALYFCASSQGQYYGYTFGSGTRLTVV.

The genes are TRBV30 and TRBJ2-7; D tentatively fits TRBD1 or TRBD2 (5 bases each). Germline V gene lookup returns CDR1 GTSNPN and CDR2 SVGIG (reference sequence). The CDR3 spans 13 residues. The V and J ends lost 6 bases and 3 bases respectively, with 15 bases between them. This CDR3 reads CACLGDGNYEQYF. The CDR3 DNA sequence: TGTGCCTGCCTGGGGGACGGGAACTACGAGCAGTACTTC.

This clone ranks as medium-sized. The CDR3 DNA reads TGTGCCAGCAGTTACAAGGGAGGGGAGTACGAGCAGTACTTC. Its protein product is CASSYKGGEYEQYF. This sequence joins TRBV6-5 and TRBJ2-7; TRBD2 agrees at 7 bases. Germline V gene data show CDR1 as MNHEY and CDR2 as SVGAGI. This CDR3 spans 14 amino acids. The trim removed 2 bases at V and 4 bases at J, leaving 5 bases unmatched.

This clone was seen a few times. The chain recombines TRBV6-5 with TRBJ1-4, with a possible D match to TRBD1 (5 bases). This CDR3 is built from 14 residues. CDR1 is MNHEY, CDR2 SVGAGI, per germline. Trimming cost V 5 bases and J 8 bases, with 15 bases left between them. CDR3 in amino acids: CASSVSGPWEKLFF. CDR3 DNA sequence: TGTGCCAGCAGTGTGTCGGGACCCTGGGAAAAACTGTTTTTT.

This clone was detected only a few times. The chain carries TRBV29-1 and TRBJ1-2, with 7 bases lining up with TRBD1. Germline-derived CDR1 and CDR2 are SQVTM and ANQGSEA. The trim removed 7 bases at V and 2 bases at J, leaving 7 bases unmatched. CDR3 length: 13 residues. CDR3 amino acids: CSDWTGVNYGYTF. CDR3 coding DNA: TGCAGCGATTGGACAGGAGTCAACTATGGCTACACCTTC.

DNA of the CDR3: TGTGCCAGTAGTATCGAACTAACCCCCACAGATACGCAGTATTTT. As protein: CASSIELTPTDTQYF. V and J are TRBV19 and TRBJ2-3; no clear D gene. V was trimmed by 3 bases and J by 2 bases, leaving 12 bases between them. The CDR3 loop spans 15 amino acids. Per the germline V gene, CDR1 is LNHDA and CDR2 is SQIVND (reference sequence).

The V call is TRBV6-5, the J call TRBJ1-1; no clear D. With 7 bases removed from V and 8 bases from J, the gap between germline ends came to 11 bases. The germline V gene has CDR1 MNHEY and CDR2 SVGAGI. The CDR3 consists of 11 residues. The CDR3 DNA is TGTGCCAGCACCCGGACGGAAGAAGCTTTCTTT. This gives the protein CASTRTEEAFF.

By share, this clone ranks as medium-sized (0.01 to 0.1%). The V gene is TRBV6-1, the J gene TRBJ2-5; 12 nucleotides agree with TRBD2. The CDR3 is 16 residues long. The junction had 7 bases not matched to a gene; V was cut back by 4 bases and J by 4 bases. Germline CDR1 MNHNS, CDR2 SASEGT. The CDR3 region has the DNA TGTGCCAGCAGTGGGCCGACTAGCGGGAGACGAGAGACCCAGTACTTC. Translation gives CASSGPTSGRRETQYF.

This clone was seen only a few times. The chain combines TRBV30 with TRBJ1-6; TRBD1 is a possible D gene (5 bases). V gave up 8 bases and J gave up 7 bases, with 18 bases separating them. The CDR3 has 14 amino acids. CDR1 is GTSNPN and CDR2 is SVGIG in the germline V gene (reference sequence). The CDR3 loop is CARNQGTWNSPLHF. The CDR3 nucleotides read TGTGCCCGTAACCAGGGAACTTGGAATTCACCCCTCCACTTT.

This clone was observed a few times. The gene calls are TRBV20-1 and TRBJ2-3, with D unclear. This CDR3 has 11 amino acids. V was pared by 3 bases and J by 3 bases, with 4 bases between. The V gene's germline CDR1 is DFQATT and CDR2 SNEGSKA (reference sequence). The CDR3, as DNA: TGCAGTGCTAGCGAAACAGATACGCAGTATTTT. Translation: CSASETDTQYF.

The chain links TRBV29-1 to TRBJ1-2; D gene uncertain. CDR3 length: 12 amino acids. V shed 1 base and J shed 6 bases, with 9 bases lying between them. Germline V CDR1 and CDR2: SQVTM, ANQGSEA. The CDR3 DNA is TGCAGCGTTGAAGGCGCGGGAAATGGCTACACCTTC. This codes for CSVEGAGNGYTF.

By its share, this clone is medium-sized. The genes are TRBV6-5 and TRBJ2-5; no firm D call. Trimming took off 2 bases at V and 3 bases at J, with 7 bases between the two ends. From germline, CDR1 is MNHEY and CDR2 SVGAGI. The CDR3 spans 13 residues. This chain's CDR3 is CASSYAPKETQYF. CDR3 bases: TGTGCCAGCAGTTACGCCCCGAAAGAGACCCAGTACTTC.

The table lists this clone with a few counts. The chain has TRBV4-1 and TRBJ1-6, with 7 nucleotides matching TRBD1. Trimming cost V 4 bases and J 7 bases; bases outside gene matches: 10. The germline V gene encodes CDR1 MGHRA and CDR2 YSYEKL. The CDR3 sequence is 16 residues long. The CDR3 DNA reads as TGCGCCAGCAGCCTAGGAGCCGGGACAGAAAATTCACCCCTCCACTTT. Protein: CASSLGAGTENSPLHF.

Judged by abundance, this clone is medium-sized (0.01 to 0.1%). The rearrangement joins TRBV4-3 to TRBJ1-2, with no clear D. Germline CDR1 reads LGHNA; CDR2 reads YSLEER. V lost 1 base and J 3 bases, leaving 9 bases between the germline ends. This CDR3 is 14 amino acids long. In DNA form, the CDR3 reads TGCGCCAGCAGCCAAGGACACCACGACTATGGCTACACCTTC. Encoded protein: CASSQGHHDYGYTF.

This clone was seen a few times. V and J are TRBV30 and TRBJ1-3; 7 bases align to TRBD1. CDR3 length equals 15 residues. After removal of 0 bases from V and 3 bases from J, the junction contained 5 bases not matched to a gene. The germline CDR1 and CDR2 sequences are GTSNPN and SVGIG (reference sequence). The DNA for the CDR3 is TGTGCCTGGAGTGTAGAAGGGGGCTTTGGAAACACCATATATTTT. Amino acid sequence: CAWSVEGGFGNTIYF.

This clone was observed a handful of times. CDR3 nucleotides: TGTGCCAGTTTGGGGGGACTAAATACCTACGAGCAGTACTTC. Translated: CASLGGLNTYEQYF. The V gene is TRBV6-1, the J gene TRBJ2-5, with TRBD2 matching 7 bases. The tail of the sequence fits TRBJ2-7 better, so the J call may be wrong. The CDR3 length is 14 residues. Germline-derived CDR1 and CDR2 are MNHNS and SASEGT.

In this sample, this clone is large. The J gene is TRBJ2-1, the V gene TRBV30; no clear D. Germline V gene sequence: CDR1 GTSNPN, CDR2 SVGIG (reference sequence). The CDR3 consists of 13 residues. V was shortened by 0 bases and J by 4 bases, with 7 bases between the two germline ends. This chain's CDR3 is CAWSVGRYNEQFF. The CDR3 region has the DNA TGTGCCTGGAGTGTCGGCAGGTACAATGAGCAGTTCTTC.

This clone has only a few counts. This sequence joins TRBV30 and TRBJ2-6; D call uncertain. V lost 5 bases to trimming and J lost 0 bases, with 20 bases between them. Per germline, CDR1 GTSNPN and CDR2 SVGIG (reference sequence). The CDR3 is made up of 18 amino acids. DNA of the CDR3: TGTGCCTGGGAGACGGTAGCCCTCTTTCGCTCTGGGGCCAACGTCCTGACTTTC. Translation gives CAWETVALFRSGANVLTF.

The V gene is TRBV30, the J gene TRBJ2-7; perhaps TRBD1 as D (6 bases). The CDR3 covers 13 residues. Deletions cut 3 bases from V and 1 base from J, with 10 bases between. Germline CDR1 GTSNPN, CDR2 SVGIG (reference sequence). The CDR3 DNA sequence: TGTGCCTGGAGGACAGGCGGATCCTACGAGCAGTACTTC. It is translated as CAWRTGGSYEQYF.

The J gene is TRBJ1-6, the V gene TRBV30; D perhaps matches TRBD1 (6 bases). Trimming pared 5 bases from V and 10 bases from J, leaving 18 bases between. CDR3 size: 14 residues. Germline V gene lookup returns CDR1 GTSNPN and CDR2 SVGIG (reference sequence). The CDR3: CAWGTIAKGSPLHF. For the CDR3, the DNA is TGTGCCTGGGGGACAATCGCGAAAGGATCACCCCTCCACTTT.